The clone carrying this T cell receptor (beta chain) was seen at least ten times. Its antigen is still unknown. These data belong to a study of T-cell reconstitution after alpha-beta-depleted transplantation in children. Findings and caveats of the study: Reportedly, alpha-beta T cells present about two months post-transplant originated from several hundred expanded clones of graft origin.

The CDR3 covers 17 residues. V lost 1 base and J lost 5; bases outside the gene matches: 11. A library of TCRbeta sequences, prepared with unique molecular identifiers, was generated. TCRdb ran MiXCR on the PCR reads and lists one entry per CDR3 protein. The sample contains about 160,000 distinct CDR3 sequences, 11% of which appear only once. This rearrangement joins TRBV12-3 or TRBV12-4 to TRBJ2-4; 7 bases match TRBD1. The source is a boy aged 2 to 9 with acute myeloid leukemia, due to receive a stem cell transplant. The sample in question was PBMCs, obtained before TCRalphabeta/CD19-depleted stem cell transplant. The CDR3 bases are TGTGCCAGCAGTTTAGGTGCCTTCCGGGACAGACAAAACATTCAGTACTTC. It specifies CASSLGAFRDRQNIQYF.